Shown below are 26 T cell receptor beta chains from a single sample sequenced in a study of early stage breast cancer tumors. The protocol was immunoSEQ multiplex PCR, while the TCRdb copy is restricted to in-frame clones and leaves out a portion. The sample lists fewer than 50,000 clones; around 69% were seen once. Sequenced material: blood. Receptors originate from a person aged 45 to 59 with breast cancer.

This chain connects TRBV9 to TRBJ1-2; perhaps TRBD1 as D (6 bases). CDR1 and CDR2 from the germline V gene are SGDLS and YYNGEE. The CDR3 consists of 14 residues. V lost 3 bases to trimming and J lost 6 bases, with 15 bases between them. This CDR3 is CASSGTGSWDGYTF. DNA of the CDR3: TGTGCCAGCAGCGGAACAGGGTCTTGGGATGGCTACACCTTC.

In this sample, this clone turned up once. V usage is TRBV7-2 and J usage is TRBJ1-5, with a weak D call TRBD1 (5 bases). Germline lookup yields CDR1 SGHTA and CDR2 FQGNSA. The CDR3 contains 16 residues. Trimming left V 3 bases short and J 1 base short, with 13 bases between. DNA of the CDR3: TGTGCCAGCAGCTTCTCAGGGCCCCTCAGCAATCAGCCCCAGCATTTT. Encoded protein: CASSFSGPLSNQPQHF.

V gene TRBV5-1 combines with J gene TRBJ2-1; 9 nucleotides agree with TRBD1. The CDR3 contains 15 residues. After removal of 3 bases from V and 4 bases from J, the junction contained 5 bases not matched to a gene. The germline V gene encodes CDR1 SGHRS and CDR2 YFSETQ. CDR3 sequence reads: CASSSGTGSYNEQFF. Here the CDR3 DNA reads TGCGCCAGCAGCTCCGGGACAGGGTCTTACAATGAGCAGTTCTTC. Complete variable domain (other parts from reference TRBV5-1 and TRBJ2-1): KAGVTQTPRYLIKTRGQQVTLSCSPISGHRSVSWYQQTPGQGLQFLFEYFSETQRNKGNFPGRFSGRQFSNSRSEMNVSTLELGDSALYLCASSSGTGSYNEQFFGPGTRLTVL.

This clone has more than one count but fewer than ten. This sequence joins TRBV7-6 and TRBJ1-1, with D maybe TRBD1 (6 bases). The CDR3 is made up of 16 amino acids. V was cut by 7 bases and J by 2 bases, with 20 bases left in between. The germline V gene has CDR1 SGHVS and CDR2 FNYEAQ. The DNA of the CDR3 is TGTGCCAGCACGGAACTGGTGTCAGGGGTTAACACTGAAGCTTTCTTT. Protein product: CASTELVSGVNTEAFF.

This chain connects TRBV11-2 to TRBJ2-3; D may be TRBD2 (5 bases). Trimming left V 0 bases short and J 11 bases short, with 12 bases between. This CDR3 has 13 residues. Germline lookup yields CDR1 SGHAT and CDR2 FQNNGV. CDR3 protein: CASSLEGAGRQYF. CDR3 DNA: TGTGCCAGCAGCTTAGAGGGAGCTGGCAGGCAGTATTTT. Supplemented by reference TRBV11-2 and TRBJ2-3, the full variable domain reads EAGVAQSPRYKIIEKRQSVAFWCNPISGHATLYWYQQILGQGPKLLIQFQNNGVVDDSQLPKDRFSAERLKGVDSTLKIQPAKLEDSAVYLCASSLEGAGRQYFGPGTRLTVL.

In its sample, this clone was seen a few times. The chain is built from TRBV5-1 and TRBJ2-7; 7 positions match TRBD1. With 0 bases clipped from V and 3 bases from J, the junction kept 6 bases outside the gene matches. CDR3 length: 15 residues. The germline gives CDR1 SGHRS, CDR2 YFSETQ. In nucleotides, the CDR3 is TGCGCCAGCAGCTTGGATCGGACAGGTAACTACGAGCAGTACTTC. This codes for CASSLDRTGNYEQYF.

This clone was seen only once. The V and J genes are TRBV5-1 and TRBJ2-1; D ambiguous. Looked up from germline, CDR1 is SGHRS and CDR2 is YFSETQ. The CDR3 is 15 residues long. The V end was cut by 4 bases, the J end by 0 bases, with 11 bases between. CDR3 nucleotides: TGCGCCAGCAGCGTGGGCGGCAGCTCCTACAATGAGCAGTTCTTC. It encodes CASSVGGSSYNEQFF.

Worth noting for this clone: The junction and the germline gene differ at one end; a read error may be behind it. The rearrangement joins TRBV7-7 to TRBJ2-2; 9 bases match TRBD1. Per the germline V gene, CDR1 is SSHAT and CDR2 is FNYEAQ (reference sequence). The CDR3 consists of 15 residues. CDR3 sequence reads: CASSLEGQGAGELFF. CDR3 in DNA: TGTGCTAGCAGCTTAGAGGGACAGGGTGCCGGGGAGCTGTTTTTT.

The chain combines TRBV5-1 with TRBJ1-4; TRBD1 matches 8 bases. The trim removed 2 bases at V and 8 bases at J, leaving 11 bases unmatched. The CDR3 loop spans 16 amino acids. CDR1 SGHRS and CDR2 YFSETQ come from the germline V gene. CDR3 residues: CASSFGPGGAREKLFF. For the CDR3, the DNA is TGCGCCAGCAGCTTCGGTCCAGGGGGCGCCCGGGAAAAACTGTTTTTT. Full variable domain (rest looked up from reference TRBV5-1 and TRBJ1-4): KAGVTQTPRYLIKTRGQQVTLSCSPISGHRSVSWYQQTPGQGLQFLFEYFSETQRNKGNFPGRFSGRQFSNSRSEMNVSTLELGDSALYLCASSFGPGGAREKLFFGSGTQLSVL.

The chain employs TRBV19 and TRBJ2-4, with a possible D match to TRBD2 (6 bases). Germline values: CDR1 LNHDA, CDR2 SQIVND (reference sequence). V gave up 5 bases and J gave up 7 bases, with 12 bases separating them. The CDR3 loop spans 13 amino acids. The CDR3 is CASSPEGRNIQYF. The CDR3 DNA follows: TGTGCCAGTAGTCCGGAGGGCCGCAACATTCAGTACTTC.

This sequence joins TRBV7-8 and TRBJ2-3; 11 nucleotides line up with TRBD2. CDR3 size: 17 residues. Losses at the gene ends were 3 bases for V and 2 bases for J; bases not matched to a gene: 7. The germline gives CDR1 SGHVS, CDR2 FQNEAQ. CDR3 in DNA: TGTGCCAGCAGCTTTGATCCTAGCGGGGGGCCCACAGATACGCAGTATTTT. This gives the protein CASSFDPSGGPTDTQYF.

The chain uses TRBV7-3 and TRBJ2-1; tentative D call: TRBD1 (5 bases). This CDR3 comprises 14 residues. CDR1 and CDR2 (germline): SGHTA, FQGTGA. The V and J ends lost 2 bases and 5 bases respectively, with 10 bases between them. The CDR3 reads CASSLSGRHNEQFF. For the CDR3, the DNA is TGTGCCAGCAGCTTATCAGGGCGGCACAATGAGCAGTTCTTC. Full variable domain (outside the CDR3, taken from reference TRBV7-3 and TRBJ2-1): GAGVSQTPSNKVTEKGKYVELRCDPISGHTALYWYRQSLGQGPEFLIYFQGTGAADDSGLPNDRFFAVRPEGSVSTLKIQRTERGDSAVYLCASSLSGRHNEQFFGPGTRLTVL.

The V call is TRBV19, the J call TRBJ2-7; 7 bases match TRBD1. The CDR3 is 13 amino acids. The junction had 11 bases not matched to a gene; V was cut back by 8 bases and J by 7 bases. The germline CDR1 and CDR2 sequences are LNHDA and SQIVND (reference sequence). The CDR3 nucleotides read TGTGCCAGTGGTGGCAGGGGGTCGGGGGAGCAGTACTTC. This encodes CASGGRGSGEQYF. Variable domain in full (rest from reference TRBV19 and TRBJ2-7): DGGITQSPKYLFRKEGQNVTLSCEQNLNHDAMYWYRQDPGQGLRLIYYSQIVNDFQKGDIAEGYSVSREKKESFPLTVTSAQKNPTAFYLCASGGRGSGEQYFGPGTRLTVT.

The V call is TRBV5-1, the J call TRBJ2-5; the match to TRBD1 covers 7 bases. The CDR3 is 17 residues long. Trimming took 2 bases from V and 6 from J; bases not matched to a gene: 16. The germline V gene has CDR1 SGHRS and CDR2 YFSETQ. CDR3 nucleotides: TGCGCCAGCAGCTTTGGTACGACAGGGCTTGGTGAGAAGACCCAGTACTTC. Amino acids: CASSFGTTGLGEKTQYF.

The chain uses TRBV4-2 and TRBJ2-5; 9 bases line up with TRBD2. This CDR3 is 15 amino acids long. With 3 bases clipped from V and 6 bases from J, the junction kept 8 bases outside the gene matches. Germline V gives CDR1 LGHNA, CDR2 YNFKEQ. CDR3 protein: CASSQATSGYQTQYF. CDR3 DNA: TGTGCCAGCAGCCAGGCTACTAGCGGGTATCAGACCCAGTACTTC.

J is TRBJ2-1 and V is TRBV2; TRBD1 aligns across 9 bases. The CDR3 consists of 17 residues. J was trimmed by 4 bases and V by 7 bases; bases with no gene match: 14. Germline lookup yields CDR1 SNHLY and CDR2 FYNNEI. Here the CDR3 reads CASTGLVPDRGYNEQFF. CDR3 in DNA: TGTGCCAGCACTGGACTGGTGCCGGACAGGGGTTACAATGAGCAGTTCTTC.

The V call is TRBV5-1, the J call TRBJ2-4; 7 positions match TRBD1. Germline-derived CDR1 and CDR2 are SGHRS and YFSETQ. Trimming took 4 bases from V and 0 from J; bases not matched to a gene: 7. This CDR3 is 16 amino acids long. As DNA, the CDR3 is TGCGCCAGCAGCAACACAGGGGCAGGAGCCAAAAACATTCAGTACTTC. It codes for CASSNTGAGAKNIQYF.

This clone was counted between two and nine times. This chain uses TRBV27 with TRBJ2-1, with 7 bases fitting TRBD1. The ends lost 4 bases at V and 0 bases at J; junction bases unmatched: 18. The CDR3 runs 20 residues. Germline V gene lookup returns CDR1 MNHEY and CDR2 SMNVEV (reference sequence). The CDR3 coding sequence is TGTGCCAGCAGTTCGACCCTTATAGGGGACAGACGATTCTCCTACAATGAGCAGTTCTTC. Translated, it gives CASSSTLIGDRRFSYNEQFF.

This chain connects TRBV5-4 to TRBJ2-7, with D unclear. With 0 bases removed from V and 3 bases from J, the gap between germline ends came to 19 bases. CDR3 size: 17 residues. Germline lookup yields CDR1 SGHNT and CDR2 YYREEE (reference sequence). The CDR3 coding sequence is TGTGCCAGCAGCTTGGGCATATTGGCAGGCCCCAGCTACGAGCAGTACTTC. Translating it yields CASSLGILAGPSYEQYF.

The chain employs TRBV15 and TRBJ1-5; D gene uncertain. Trimming took off 1 base at V and 2 bases at J, with 12 bases between the two ends. CDR3 length equals 16 residues. In germline, CDR1 is LNHNV, CDR2 YYDKDF (reference sequence). CDR3 loop: CATSRGGGRGNQPQHF. CDR3 bases: TGTGCCACCAGCAGAGGAGGCGGTCGGGGCAATCAGCCCCAGCATTTT. The whole variable domain, remainder taken from reference TRBV15 and TRBJ1-5, is DAMVIQNPRYQVTQFGKPVTLSCSQTLNHNVMYWYQQKSSQAPKLLFHYYDKDFNNEADTPDNFQSRRPNTSFCFLDIRSPGLGDTAMYLCATSRGGGRGNQPQHFGDGTRLSIL.

This sequence joins TRBV7-8 and TRBJ2-7; 12 nucleotides line up with TRBD2. CDR3 length equals 15 residues. The V and J ends lost 1 base and 4 bases, in that order; junction bases with no gene match: 2. From germline, CDR1 is SGHVS and CDR2 FQNEAQ. The CDR3 spells CASSLVTSGRYEQYF. CDR3 in DNA: TGTGCCAGCAGCTTAGTTACTAGCGGGAGGTACGAGCAGTACTTC.

The rearrangement uses TRBV11-3 and TRBJ2-7, with D perhaps matching TRBD1 (6 bases). Germline lookup yields CDR1 SGHNT and CDR2 YENEEA. The V end was cut by 5 bases, the J end by 6 bases, with 11 bases between. This CDR3 has 12 residues. CDR3 loop: CASSPSQGEQYF. As DNA, the CDR3 is TGTGCCAGCAGCCCCTCACAGGGCGAGCAGTACTTC.

Only one count was recorded for this clone. The rearrangement links TRBV2 to TRBJ2-1; TRBD2 agrees at 7 bases. Looked up from germline, CDR1 is SNHLY and CDR2 is FYNNEI. The CDR3 is 14 amino acids. V lost 7 bases, J lost 7 bases, and 10 bases stayed unmatched. DNA for the CDR3: TGTGCCAGCACCGGGAGGTTAGGGTTAAATGAGCAGTTCTTC. Translating gives CASTGRLGLNEQFF. Full variable domain (outside the CDR3, taken from reference TRBV2 and TRBJ2-1): EPEVTQTPSHQVTQMGQEVILRCVPISNHLYFYWYRQILGQKVEFLVSFYNNEISEKSEIFDDQFSVERPDGSNFTLKIRSTKLEDSAMYFCASTGRLGLNEQFFGPGTRLTVL.

The V call is TRBV5-1, the J call TRBJ2-7, with 9 bases identical to TRBD1. The V gene end was trimmed by 4 bases and the J gene end by 5 bases; junction bases not matched to a gene: 10. Per the germline V gene, CDR1 is SGHRS and CDR2 is YFSETQ. The CDR3 covers 15 residues. CDR3 nucleotide sequence: TGCGCCAGCAGCCCGGCCGGGACAGGGTTCGACGAGCAGTACTTC. Translation gives CASSPAGTGFDEQYF.

This clone was detected a few times. V is TRBV2 and J is TRBJ2-2; 8 bases are a match to TRBD1. CDR3 length: 15 amino acids. Looked up from germline, CDR1 is SNHLY and CDR2 is FYNNEI. Unmatched junction bases numbered 8, after V lost 9 bases and J lost 2 bases. The CDR3 spells CARGSRGRNTGELFF. In DNA, the CDR3 is TGTGCCAGAGGGAGCAGGGGGCGAAACACCGGGGAGCTGTTTTTT.

The rearrangement joins TRBV10-2 to TRBJ1-5; unclear D gene. From germline, CDR1 is WSHSY and CDR2 SAAADI. Trimming removed 0 bases from V and 4 bases from J, with 7 bases in between. This CDR3 has 14 amino acids. Written as DNA, the CDR3 is TGCGCCAGCAGTGAGTCCACTTTTAATCAGCCCCAGCATTTT. As protein: CASSESTFNQPQHF.